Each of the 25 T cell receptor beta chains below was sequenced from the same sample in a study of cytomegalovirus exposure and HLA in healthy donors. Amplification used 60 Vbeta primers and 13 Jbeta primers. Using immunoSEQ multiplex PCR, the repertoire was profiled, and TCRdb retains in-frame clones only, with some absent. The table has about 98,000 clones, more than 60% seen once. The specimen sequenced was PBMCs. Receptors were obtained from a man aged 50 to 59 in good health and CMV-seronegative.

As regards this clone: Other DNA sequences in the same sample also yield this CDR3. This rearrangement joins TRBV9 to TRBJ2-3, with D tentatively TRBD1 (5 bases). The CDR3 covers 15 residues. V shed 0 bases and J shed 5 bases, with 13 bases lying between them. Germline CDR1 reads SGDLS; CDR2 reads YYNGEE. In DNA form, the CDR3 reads TGTGCCAGCAGCGTAGAAGGGGTCCGAGTAGATACGCAGTATTTT. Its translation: CASSVEGVRVDTQYF. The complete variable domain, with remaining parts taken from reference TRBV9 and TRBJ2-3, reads DSGVTQTPKHLITATGQRVTLRCSPRSGDLSVYWYQQSLDQGLQFLIQYYNGEERAKGNILERFSAQQFPDLHSELNLSSLELGDSALYFCASSVEGVRVDTQYFGPGTRLTVL.

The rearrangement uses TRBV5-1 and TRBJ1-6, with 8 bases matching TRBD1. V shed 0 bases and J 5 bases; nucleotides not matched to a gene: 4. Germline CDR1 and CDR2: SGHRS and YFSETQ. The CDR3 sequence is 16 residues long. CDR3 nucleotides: TGCGCCAGCAGCTTGGAGGCAGGGGGCAATAATTCACCCCTCCACTTT. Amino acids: CASSLEAGGNNSPLHF.

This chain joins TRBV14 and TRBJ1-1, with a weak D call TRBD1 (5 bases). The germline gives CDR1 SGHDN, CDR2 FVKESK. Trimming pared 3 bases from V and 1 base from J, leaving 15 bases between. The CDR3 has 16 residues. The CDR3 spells CASSQDGRQQNTEAFF. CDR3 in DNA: TGTGCCAGCAGCCAGGACGGGAGACAGCAGAACACTGAAGCTTTCTTT.

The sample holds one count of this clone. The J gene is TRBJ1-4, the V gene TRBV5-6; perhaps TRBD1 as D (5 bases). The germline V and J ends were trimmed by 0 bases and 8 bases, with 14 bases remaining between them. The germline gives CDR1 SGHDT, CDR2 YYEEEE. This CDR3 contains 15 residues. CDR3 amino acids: CASSLARQGKEKLFF. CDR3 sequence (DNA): TGTGCCAGCAGCTTGGCACGGCAGGGAAAGGAAAAACTGTTTTTT. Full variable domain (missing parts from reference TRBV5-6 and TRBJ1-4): DAGVTQSPTHLIKTRGQQVTLRCSPKSGHDTVSWYQQALGQGPQFIFQYYEEEERQRGNFPDRFSGHQFPNYSSELNVNALLLGDSALYLCASSLARQGKEKLFFGSGTQLSVL.

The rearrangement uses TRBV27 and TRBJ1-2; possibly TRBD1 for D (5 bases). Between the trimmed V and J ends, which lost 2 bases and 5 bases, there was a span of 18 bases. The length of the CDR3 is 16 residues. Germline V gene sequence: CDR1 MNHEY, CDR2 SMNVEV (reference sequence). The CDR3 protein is CASSLKEDTSRYGYTF. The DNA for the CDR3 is TGTGCCAGCAGTTTAAAAGAGGACACCTCTCGGTATGGCTACACCTTC.

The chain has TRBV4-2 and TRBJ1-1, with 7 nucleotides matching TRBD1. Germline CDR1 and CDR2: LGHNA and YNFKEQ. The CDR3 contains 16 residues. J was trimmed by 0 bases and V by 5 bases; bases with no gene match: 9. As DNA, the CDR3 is TGTGCCAGCAGCAAAGGGACAGCGAACATGAACACTGAAGCTTTCTTT. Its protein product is CASSKGTANMNTEAFF.

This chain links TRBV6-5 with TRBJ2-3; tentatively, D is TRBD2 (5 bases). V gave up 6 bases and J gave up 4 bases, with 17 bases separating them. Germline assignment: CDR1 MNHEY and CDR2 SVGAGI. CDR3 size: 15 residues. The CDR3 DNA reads TGTGCCAGCAGGCCCCATACTAGTATTGCAGATACGCAGTATTTT. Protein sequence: CASRPHTSIADTQYF.

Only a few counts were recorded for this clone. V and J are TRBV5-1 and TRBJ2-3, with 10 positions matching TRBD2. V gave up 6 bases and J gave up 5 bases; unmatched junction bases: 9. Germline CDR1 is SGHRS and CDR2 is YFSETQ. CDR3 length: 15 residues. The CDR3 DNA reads TGCGCCAGCACCCTTACTAGCGGGGCCGGAGATACGCAGTATTTT. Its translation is CASTLTSGAGDTQYF.

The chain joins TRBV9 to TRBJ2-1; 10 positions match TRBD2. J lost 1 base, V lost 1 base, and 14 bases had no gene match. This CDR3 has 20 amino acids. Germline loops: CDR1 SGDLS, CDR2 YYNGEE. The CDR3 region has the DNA TGTGCCAGCAGCGTATCCCCTAGCGGGAGTGTCGGGGGTTCCTACAATGAGCAGTTCTTC. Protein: CASSVSPSGSVGGSYNEQFF. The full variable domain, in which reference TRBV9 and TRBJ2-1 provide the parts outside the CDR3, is DSGVTQTPKHLITATGQRVTLRCSPRSGDLSVYWYQQSLDQGLQFLIQYYNGEERAKGNILERFSAQQFPDLHSELNLSSLELGDSALYFCASSVSPSGSVGGSYNEQFFGPGTRLTVL.

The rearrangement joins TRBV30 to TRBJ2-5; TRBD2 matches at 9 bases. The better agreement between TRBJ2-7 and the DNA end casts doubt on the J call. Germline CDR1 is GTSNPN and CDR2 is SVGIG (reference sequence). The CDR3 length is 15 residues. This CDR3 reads CAWSGRLAETYEQYF. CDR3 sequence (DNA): TGTGCCTGGAGTGGGAGACTAGCGGAAACCTACGAGCAGTACTTC.

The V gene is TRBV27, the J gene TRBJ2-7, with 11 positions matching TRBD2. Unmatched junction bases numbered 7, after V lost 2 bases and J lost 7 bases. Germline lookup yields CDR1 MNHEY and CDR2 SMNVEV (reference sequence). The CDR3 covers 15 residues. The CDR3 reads CASSLRLAGGGEQYF. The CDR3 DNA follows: TGTGCCAGCAGTTTACGGCTAGCGGGGGGTGGTGAGCAGTACTTC.

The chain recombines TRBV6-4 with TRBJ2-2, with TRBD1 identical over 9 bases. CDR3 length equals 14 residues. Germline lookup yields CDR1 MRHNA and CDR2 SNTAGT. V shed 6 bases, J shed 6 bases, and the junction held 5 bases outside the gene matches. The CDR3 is CASRQQGASGELFF. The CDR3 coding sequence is TGTGCCAGCAGACAACAGGGGGCGTCCGGGGAGCTGTTTTTT.

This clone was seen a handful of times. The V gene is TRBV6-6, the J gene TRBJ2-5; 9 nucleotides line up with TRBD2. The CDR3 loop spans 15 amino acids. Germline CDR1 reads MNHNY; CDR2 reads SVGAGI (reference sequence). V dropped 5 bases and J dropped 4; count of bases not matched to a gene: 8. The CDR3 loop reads CASSPWTSAGETQYF. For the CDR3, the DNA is TGTGCCAGCAGTCCCTGGACTAGCGCAGGAGAGACCCAGTACTTC.

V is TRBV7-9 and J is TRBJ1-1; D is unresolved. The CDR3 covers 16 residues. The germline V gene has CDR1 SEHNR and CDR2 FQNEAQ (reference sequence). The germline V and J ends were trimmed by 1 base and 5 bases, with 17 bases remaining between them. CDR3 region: CASSLGLGSLRTEAFF. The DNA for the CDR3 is TGTGCCAGCAGCTTAGGGTTGGGCAGTCTTAGGACTGAAGCTTTCTTT. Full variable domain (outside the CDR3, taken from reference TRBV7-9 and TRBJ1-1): DTGVSQNPRHKITKRGQNVTFRCDPISEHNRLYWYRQTLGQGPEFLTYFQNEAQLEKSRLLSDRFSAERPKGSFSTLEIQRTEQGDSAMYLCASSLGLGSLRTEAFFGQGTRLTVV.

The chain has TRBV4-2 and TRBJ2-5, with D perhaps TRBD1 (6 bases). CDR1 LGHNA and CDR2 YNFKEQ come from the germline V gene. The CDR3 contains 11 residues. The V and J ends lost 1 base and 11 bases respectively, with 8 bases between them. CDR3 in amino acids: CASSQGTVQYF. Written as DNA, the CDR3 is TGTGCCAGCAGCCAAGGGACAGTACAGTACTTC.

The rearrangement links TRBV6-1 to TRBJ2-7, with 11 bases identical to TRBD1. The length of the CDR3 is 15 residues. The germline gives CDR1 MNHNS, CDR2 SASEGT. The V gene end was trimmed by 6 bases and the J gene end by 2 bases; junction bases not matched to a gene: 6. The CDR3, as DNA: TGTGCCAGCAGCAACCCGGGACAGGGGGCCTACGAGCAGTACTTC. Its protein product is CASSNPGQGAYEQYF.

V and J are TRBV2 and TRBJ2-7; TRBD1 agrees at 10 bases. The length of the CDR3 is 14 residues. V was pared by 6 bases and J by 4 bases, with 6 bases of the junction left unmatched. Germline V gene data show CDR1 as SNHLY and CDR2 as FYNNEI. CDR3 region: CASSAGQGEYEQYF. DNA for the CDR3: TGTGCCAGCAGCGCTGGACAGGGGGAATACGAGCAGTACTTC.

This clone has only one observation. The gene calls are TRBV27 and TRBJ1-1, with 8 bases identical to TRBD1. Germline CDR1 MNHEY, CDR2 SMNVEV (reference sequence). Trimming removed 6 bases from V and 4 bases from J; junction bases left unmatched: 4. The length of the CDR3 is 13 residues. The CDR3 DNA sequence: TGTGCCAGCAGCAGACAGGGGCCCACTGAAGCTTTCTTT. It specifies CASSRQGPTEAFF.

The CDR3: CAIGERGRGGELFF. The CDR3 region has the DNA TGTGCCATAGGAGAGCGAGGGCGGGGCGGGGAGCTGTTTTTT. V and J are TRBV28 and TRBJ2-2; D is perhaps TRBD2 (6 bases). The germline V and J ends were trimmed by 10 bases and 7 bases, with 19 bases remaining between them. The germline V gene has CDR1 MDHEN and CDR2 SYDVKM. This CDR3 contains 14 residues.

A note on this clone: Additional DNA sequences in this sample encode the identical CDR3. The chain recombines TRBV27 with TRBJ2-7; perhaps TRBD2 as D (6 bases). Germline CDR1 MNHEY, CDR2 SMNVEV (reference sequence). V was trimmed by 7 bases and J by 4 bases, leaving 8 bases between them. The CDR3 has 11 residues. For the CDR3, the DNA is TGTGCCAGCACGCGGGGATACGAGCAGTACTTC. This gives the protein CASTRGYEQYF.

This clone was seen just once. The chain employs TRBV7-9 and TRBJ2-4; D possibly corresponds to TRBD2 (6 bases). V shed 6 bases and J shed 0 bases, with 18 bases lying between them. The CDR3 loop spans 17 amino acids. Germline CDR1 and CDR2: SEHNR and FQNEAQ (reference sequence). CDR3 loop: CASSLKRAPTAKNIQYF. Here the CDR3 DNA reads TGTGCCAGCAGTCTAAAGCGGGCCCCGACAGCCAAAAACATTCAGTACTTC.

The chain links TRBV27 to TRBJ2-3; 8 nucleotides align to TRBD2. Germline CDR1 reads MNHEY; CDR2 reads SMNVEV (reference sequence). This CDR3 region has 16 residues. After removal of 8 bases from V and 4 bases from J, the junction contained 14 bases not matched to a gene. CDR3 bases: TGTGCCAGCCGGCCGGGGGAATGGCGGGGGGCAGATACGCAGTATTTT. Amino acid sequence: CASRPGEWRGADTQYF.

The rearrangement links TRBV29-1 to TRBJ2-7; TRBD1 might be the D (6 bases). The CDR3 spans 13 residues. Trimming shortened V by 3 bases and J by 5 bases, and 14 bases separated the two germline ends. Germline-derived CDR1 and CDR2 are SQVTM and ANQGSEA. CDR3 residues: CSVERQGTHEQYF. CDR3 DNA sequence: TGCAGCGTTGAGCGGCAGGGGACCCACGAGCAGTACTTC.

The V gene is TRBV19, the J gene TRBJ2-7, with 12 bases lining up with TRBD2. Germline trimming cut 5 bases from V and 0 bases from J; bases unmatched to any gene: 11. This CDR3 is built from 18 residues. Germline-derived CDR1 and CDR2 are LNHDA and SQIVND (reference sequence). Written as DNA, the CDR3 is TGTGCCAGTAGTCCCCGGACTAGCGGGACTGCCTACTCCTACGAGCAGTACTTC. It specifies CASSPRTSGTAYSYEQYF.

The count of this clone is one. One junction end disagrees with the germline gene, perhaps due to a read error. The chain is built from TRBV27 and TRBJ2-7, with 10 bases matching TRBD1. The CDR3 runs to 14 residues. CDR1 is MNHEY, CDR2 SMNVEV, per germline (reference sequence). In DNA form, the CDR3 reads TGTGCCAGCAGTTTTGGGACAGGGGCCTACGGGCAGTACTTC. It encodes CASSFGTGAYGQYF.